This TCR beta chain was recovered during a study of shared clonotypes between healthy human individuals. Sequenced by immunoSEQ multiplex PCR; TCRdb stores in-frame clones only, minus some. The sample carries around 500,000 clones, around 79% recorded once. In germline, CDR1 is KGHSH, CDR2 LQKENI. CDR3 length equals 15 residues. V lost 1 base, J lost 0 bases, and 8 bases lay in between. The receptor was isolated from a woman in her thirties or forties in good health. Some clones in this sample may be carry-over from other donors' samples. Sequenced sample: PBMCs. J is TRBJ2-3 and V is TRBV18; the D gene is possibly TRBD1 (6 bases). CDR3 residues: CASSPRQASTDTQYF. The CDR3 nucleotides read TGTGCCAGCTCACCACGACAGGCTAGCACAGATACGCAGTATTTT. Complete variable domain (other parts from reference TRBV18 and TRBJ2-3): NAGVMQNPRHLVRRRGQEARLRCSPMKGHSHVYWYRQLPEEGLKFMVYLQKENIIDESGMPKERFSAEFPKEGPSILRIQQVVRGDSAAYFCASSPRQASTDTQYFGPGTRLTVL.